This entry lists 13 T cell receptor beta chains sequenced from one sample in a study of OX40 agonist ivuxolimab in advanced cancers. Data came from immunoSEQ multiplex PCR; TCRdb stores just in-frame clones and leaves some out. The data show about 50,000 clones, roughly nine tenths seen once. Sequencing was performed on CD4+ or CD8+ T cells sorted from blood, taken in a trial of the OX40 agonist ivuxolimab. These TCRs come from an adult with an advanced solid tumor such as melanoma, head and neck, liver or kidney cancer.

This clone has only one observation. The chain combines TRBV7-9 with TRBJ2-7; D is unresolved. Germline V gives CDR1 SEHNR, CDR2 FQNEAQ (reference sequence). V lost 5 bases and J 2 bases, leaving 7 bases between the germline ends. This CDR3 has 12 residues. CDR3 nucleotide sequence: TGTGCCAGCAGCCATAACACCTACGAGCAGTACGTC. It yields the protein CASSHNTYEQYV.

The chain is built from TRBV27 and TRBJ2-1; 8 bases align to TRBD1. This CDR3 spans 18 amino acids. Losses at the gene ends were 5 bases for V and 4 bases for J; bases not matched to a gene: 16. The V gene's germline CDR1 is MNHEY and CDR2 SMNVEV (reference sequence). The CDR3 region is CASSTYMPRDRNYNEQFF. Written as DNA, the CDR3 is TGTGCCAGCAGTACATACATGCCTAGGGACAGGAATTACAATGAGCAGTTCTTC.

The chain joins TRBV11-1 to TRBJ2-7; TRBD1 aligns across 7 bases. Trimming cost V 5 bases and J 0 bases; bases outside gene matches: 10. This CDR3 has 16 amino acids. Germline CDR1 and CDR2: SGHAT and FQDESV (reference sequence). CDR3 amino acids: CASSVNRGTSSYEQYF. In DNA form, the CDR3 reads TGTGCCAGCAGCGTAAACAGGGGAACTAGCTCCTACGAGCAGTACTTC.

The chain recombines TRBV19 with TRBJ2-1, with D tentatively TRBD2 (6 bases). Germline assignment: CDR1 LNHDA and CDR2 SQIVND (reference sequence). The CDR3 runs to 13 residues. The V gene lost 2 bases and the J gene lost 9 bases, with 11 bases spanning the gap. For the CDR3, the DNA is TGTGCCAGTAGTATATCGGGAGCTACTGAGCAGTTCTTC. Encoded protein: CASSISGATEQFF.

This clone was recorded only once. The rearrangement joins TRBV19 to TRBJ2-3; the D gene is possibly TRBD2 (6 bases). The CDR3 sequence is 16 residues long. With 2 bases removed from V and 0 bases from J, the gap between germline ends came to 12 bases. Germline loops: CDR1 LNHDA, CDR2 SQIVND (reference sequence). CDR3 residues: CASSITGTSSTDTQYF. The CDR3 nucleotides read TGTGCCAGTAGTATAACCGGGACTTCTAGCACAGATACGCAGTATTTT.

J is TRBJ2-7 and V is TRBV7-2; the D is unclear. There are 12 residues in the CDR3. The V gene's germline CDR1 is SGHTA and CDR2 FQGNSA. Trimming removed 5 bases from V and 3 bases from J, with 8 bases in between. The CDR3 is CASSRFDYEQYF. DNA of the CDR3: TGTGCCAGCAGCCGATTTGACTACGAGCAGTACTTC.

This clone showed up just a few times. The chain uses TRBV27 and TRBJ2-5; the match to TRBD2 covers 11 bases. CDR1 is MNHEY and CDR2 is SMNVEV in the germline V gene (reference sequence). J lost 3 bases, V lost 5 bases, and 5 bases had no gene match. The CDR3 length is 15 residues. Written as DNA, the CDR3 is TGTGCCAGCAGTCTCGGACTAGCGGGTGAAGAGACCCAGTACTTC. Translation gives CASSLGLAGEETQYF.

This clone was counted only a few times. The V gene is TRBV27, the J gene TRBJ1-2, with D perhaps matching TRBD1 (5 bases). This CDR3 spans 15 amino acids. The ends were cut back, 4 bases at V and 7 bases at J, with 19 bases in the middle. Germline loops: CDR1 MNHEY, CDR2 SMNVEV (reference sequence). Written as DNA, the CDR3 is TGTGCCAGCAGTTCGCAGGGTGGGGGGGTTTTTGGCTACACCTTC. Protein product: CASSSQGGGVFGYTF.

The rearrangement joins TRBV20-1 to TRBJ2-3; D is uncertain. This CDR3 is built from 11 residues. The germline gives CDR1 DFQATT, CDR2 SNEGSKA (reference sequence). V was shortened by 5 bases and J by 6 bases, with 9 bases between the two germline ends. The CDR3 reads CSADTGDTQYF. As DNA, the CDR3 is TGCAGTGCTGATACGGGTGATACGCAGTATTTT.

The chain uses TRBV28 and TRBJ2-5; a weak D match, TRBD1 (6 bases). The ends were cut back, 4 bases at V and 5 bases at J, with 17 bases in the middle. Looked up from germline, CDR1 is MDHEN and CDR2 is SYDVKM. The CDR3 is 15 residues long. The CDR3 DNA reads TGTGCCAGCAGTTCTAGGACAGAATCGAAGGAGACCCAGTACTTC. Translation: CASSSRTESKETQYF.

This chain uses TRBV15 with TRBJ1-5; perhaps TRBD1 as D (6 bases). The CDR3 runs 14 residues. V lost 5 bases and J lost 1, with 9 bases in between. From germline, CDR1 is LNHNV and CDR2 YYDKDF (reference sequence). DNA for the CDR3: TGTGCCACCAGCTGGACAGTGAGCAATCAGCCCCAGCATTTT. It codes for CATSWTVSNQPQHF.

This sequence joins TRBV7-2 and TRBJ2-7; D not certain. V lost 0 bases and J 8 bases, leaving 11 bases between the germline ends. There are 13 residues in the CDR3. Germline V gives CDR1 SGHTA, CDR2 FQGNSA. The CDR3 coding sequence is TGTGCCAGCAGCTTAGCACCGCTAGAGAAGCAGTACTTC. It encodes CASSLAPLEKQYF.

This chain joins TRBV7-9 and TRBJ1-2; D is undetermined. CDR1 SEHNR and CDR2 FQNEAQ come from the germline V gene (reference sequence). V lost 1 base and J 6 bases, leaving 6 bases between the germline ends. CDR3 length: 12 residues. CDR3 in amino acids: CASSLGTDGYTF. The DNA for the CDR3 is TGTGCCAGCAGCTTAGGGACGGATGGCTACACCTTC.